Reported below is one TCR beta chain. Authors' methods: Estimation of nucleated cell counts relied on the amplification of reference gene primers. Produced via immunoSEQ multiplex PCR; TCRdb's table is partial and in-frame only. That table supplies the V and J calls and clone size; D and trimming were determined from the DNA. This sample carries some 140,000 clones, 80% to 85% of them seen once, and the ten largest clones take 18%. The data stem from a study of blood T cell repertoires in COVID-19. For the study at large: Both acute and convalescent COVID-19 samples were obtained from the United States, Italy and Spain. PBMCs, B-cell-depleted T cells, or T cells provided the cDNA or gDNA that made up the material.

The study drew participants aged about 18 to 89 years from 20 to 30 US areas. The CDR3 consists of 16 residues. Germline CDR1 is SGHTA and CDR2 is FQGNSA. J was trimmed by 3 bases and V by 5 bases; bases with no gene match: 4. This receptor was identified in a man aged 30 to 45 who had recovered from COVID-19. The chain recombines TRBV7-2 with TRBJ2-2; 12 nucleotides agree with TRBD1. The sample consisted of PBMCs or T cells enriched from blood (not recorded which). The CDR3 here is CASSPGQGAYTGELFF. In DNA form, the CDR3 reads TGTGCCAGCAGCCCGGGACAGGGGGCATACACCGGGGAGCTGTTTTTT.